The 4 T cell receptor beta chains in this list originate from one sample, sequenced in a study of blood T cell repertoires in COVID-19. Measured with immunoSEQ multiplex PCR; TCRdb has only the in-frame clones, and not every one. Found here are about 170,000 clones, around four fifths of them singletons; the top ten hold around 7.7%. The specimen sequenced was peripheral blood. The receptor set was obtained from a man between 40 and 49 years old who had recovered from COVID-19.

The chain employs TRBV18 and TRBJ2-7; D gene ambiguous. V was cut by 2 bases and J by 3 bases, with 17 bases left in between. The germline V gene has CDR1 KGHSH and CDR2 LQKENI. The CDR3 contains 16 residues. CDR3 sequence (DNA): TGTGCCAGCTCACCAAATTGGGCAGCCGGTAGCTACGAGCAGTACTTC. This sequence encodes CASSPNWAAGSYEQYF.

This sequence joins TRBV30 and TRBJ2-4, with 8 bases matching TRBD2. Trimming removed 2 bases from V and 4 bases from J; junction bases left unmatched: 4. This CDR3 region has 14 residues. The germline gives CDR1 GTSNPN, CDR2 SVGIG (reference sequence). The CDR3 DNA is TGTGCCTGGAGTTATACGGGGGGGAAAAACATTCAGTACTTC. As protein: CAWSYTGGKNIQYF.

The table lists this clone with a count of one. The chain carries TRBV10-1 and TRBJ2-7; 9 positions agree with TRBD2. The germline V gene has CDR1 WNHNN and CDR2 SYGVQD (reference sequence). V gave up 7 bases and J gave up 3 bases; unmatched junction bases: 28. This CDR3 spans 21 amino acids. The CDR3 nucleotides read TGCGCCAGCAAAGGAGGGGGACCCTCTAAACGACTAGCGGAAGGGCACTACGAGCAGTACTTC. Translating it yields CASKGGGPSKRLAEGHYEQYF.

CDR3 sequence (DNA): TGTGCCAGCAGTTTGTACGACGAGCGGCTAGGCAATGAGCAGTTCTTC. Translating it yields CASSLYDERLGNEQFF. The chain employs TRBV28 and TRBJ2-1; TRBD2 is a possible D gene (5 bases). This CDR3 is 16 amino acids long. V was cut by 3 bases and J by 6 bases, with 18 bases left in between. Germline V gene data show CDR1 as MDHEN and CDR2 as SYDVKM.